This entry lists 23 T cell receptor beta chains sequenced from one sample in a study of control samples from healthy donors and cancer patients. Method: immunoSEQ multiplex PCR; TCRdb's copy keeps in-frame clones and lacks some. The sample carries some 6,700 clones, 76% recorded once. The sequenced sample was formalin-fixed, paraffin-embedded tissue. The receptors derive from a male donor with melanoma.

This clone occurred once. The CDR3 bases are TGCAGTGCTGCCGGGCTCTATGGCTACACCTTC. It codes for CSAAGLYGYTF. The V and J genes are TRBV20-1 and TRBJ1-2; the D is unclear. V was pared by 5 bases and J by 4 bases, with 8 bases between. Germline V CDR1 and CDR2: DFQATT, SNEGSKA (reference sequence). The CDR3 loop spans 11 amino acids.

The rearrangement uses TRBV5-4 and TRBJ1-5, with D hard to call. This CDR3 contains 12 residues. V dropped 0 bases and J dropped 6 bases, with 4 bases sitting between them. The germline CDR1 and CDR2 sequences are SGHNT and YYREEE (reference sequence). The CDR3 DNA is TGTGCCAGCAGCTTGGATGGTCAGCCCCAGCATTTT. Protein: CASSLDGQPQHF.

This clone showed up just a few times. This rearrangement joins TRBV7-2 to TRBJ2-7; D is possibly TRBD1 (6 bases). Germline CDR1 SGHTA, CDR2 FQGNSA. This CDR3 contains 15 residues. V lost 5 bases and J lost 3, with 17 bases in between. The CDR3 DNA reads as TGTGCCAGCAGCCCCGGACAGACGAGAAGCTACGAGCAGTACGTC. This gives the protein CASSPGQTRSYEQYV.

The chain joins TRBV28 to TRBJ2-7; 10 nucleotides match TRBD2. Trimming cost V 3 bases and J 3 bases; bases outside gene matches: 5. The CDR3 consists of 15 residues. Germline CDR1 MDHEN, CDR2 SYDVKM. This CDR3 is CASSFSSGGVYEQYF. In nucleotides, the CDR3 is TGTGCCAGCAGTTTCTCTAGCGGGGGAGTCTACGAGCAGTACTTC.

The genes are TRBV11-3 and TRBJ2-1; possible D gene TRBD1, 5 bases. The length of the CDR3 is 11 residues. Germline CDR1 is SGHNT and CDR2 is YENEEA. V was shortened by 4 bases and J by 9 bases, with 7 bases between the two germline ends. CDR3 residues: CASSSRGEQFF. CDR3 coding DNA: TGTGCCAGCAGCTCTAGGGGTGAGCAGTTCTTC.

This chain links TRBV5-5 with TRBJ1-2, with D perhaps TRBD1 (5 bases). V shed 5 bases and J shed 8 bases, with 19 bases lying between them. Germline V gives CDR1 SGHKS, CDR2 YYEKEE (reference sequence). The CDR3 spans 14 residues. The CDR3 bases are TGTGCCAGCAGACAGGCCGACGGGCCCTACGGCTACACCTTC. This codes for CASRQADGPYGYTF.

J is TRBJ1-1 and V is TRBV12-3 or TRBV12-4, with D perhaps TRBD1 (5 bases). The CDR3 contains 11 residues. Trimming took off 6 bases at V and 10 bases at J, with 12 bases between the two ends. The CDR3 nucleotides are TGTGCCAGCAGCCCCCGGGACGGAGCTTTCTTT. Translated, it gives CASSPRDGAFF.

This chain joins TRBV2 and TRBJ2-3; perhaps D is TRBD1 or TRBD2 (5 bases each). There are 12 residues in the CDR3. Trimming pared 4 bases from V and 4 bases from J, leaving 6 bases between. Germline V gene sequence: CDR1 SNHLY, CDR2 FYNNEI. The CDR3 DNA reads TGTGCCAGCAGTGGGGACGCAGATACGCAGTATTTT. Its protein is CASSGDADTQYF.

The chain combines TRBV5-1 with TRBJ2-5, with 7 bases lining up with TRBD1. Germline lookup yields CDR1 SGHRS and CDR2 YFSETQ. This CDR3 comprises 14 residues. V lost 7 bases to trimming and J lost 4 bases; unmatched junction nucleotides: 10. CDR3 loop: CASARWAGGETQYF. The DNA for the CDR3 is TGCGCCAGCGCTAGATGGGCAGGGGGAGAGACCCAGTACTTC.

The gene calls are TRBV15 and TRBJ2-5; the D call may be TRBD1 or TRBD2 (5 bases each). CDR1 and CDR2 (germline): LNHNV, YYDKDF (reference sequence). The V end lost 1 base, the J end lost 7 bases, and 16 bases lay between the germline ends. This CDR3 region has 15 residues. The CDR3 region has the DNA TGTGCCACCAGCAGAGCTCCGGGGACCGCCGCGACCCAGTACTTC. This translates into CATSRAPGTAATQYF.

The chain links TRBV9 to TRBJ1-4; no clear D. V lost 0 bases and J 5 bases, leaving 11 bases between the germline ends. Germline CDR1 is SGDLS and CDR2 is YYNGEE. The CDR3 contains 15 residues. The CDR3 DNA reads TGTGCCAGCAGCGTAGGTGGCAGGCGGAATGAAAAACTGTTTTTT. Translated: CASSVGGRRNEKLFF. Full variable domain (rest looked up from reference TRBV9 and TRBJ1-4): DSGVTQTPKHLITATGQRVTLRCSPRSGDLSVYWYQQSLDQGLQFLIQYYNGEERAKGNILERFSAQQFPDLHSELNLSSLELGDSALYFCASSVGGRRNEKLFFGSGTQLSVL.

The V and J genes are TRBV7-2 and TRBJ1-2; tentatively, D is TRBD1 (5 bases). The CDR3 is 13 residues long. Germline V gene data show CDR1 as SGHTA and CDR2 as FQGNSA. The V gene lost 1 base and the J gene lost 8 bases, with 11 bases spanning the gap. As DNA, the CDR3 is TGTGCCAGCAGCTTAGACAGGATAGACGGCTACACCTTC. Residues: CASSLDRIDGYTF.

The CDR3 region has the DNA TGTGCCAGCAGCCAAGATTACCGACAGGGATACGAGCAGTACTTC. This sequence encodes CASSQDYRQGYEQYF. The V gene is TRBV3-1 (or the pseudogene TRBV3-2), the J gene TRBJ2-7, with 7 bases lining up with TRBD1. The junction had 6 bases not matched to a gene; V was cut back by 0 bases and J by 4 bases. Germline CDR1 reads LGHDT; CDR2 reads YNNKEL (reference sequence). CDR3 length equals 15 residues.

The chain has TRBV5-1 and TRBJ2-7; possibly TRBD2 for D (6 bases). Trimming shortened V by 5 bases and J by 6 bases, and 12 bases separated the two germline ends. CDR1 and CDR2 (germline): SGHRS, YFSETQ. The CDR3 consists of 12 residues. The chain's CDR3 is CASSPLGGEQYV. CDR3 nucleotide sequence: TGCGCCAGCAGTCCCCTGGGGGGCGAGCAGTACGTC.

The CDR3 here is CAISESGNRGSNQPQHF. In DNA form, the CDR3 reads TGTGCCATCAGTGAGTCAGGGAACAGGGGCAGCAATCAGCCCCAGCATTTT. This chain uses TRBV10-3 with TRBJ1-5; 7 positions agree with TRBD1. The CDR3 contains 17 residues. From germline, CDR1 is ENHRY and CDR2 SYGVKD. The V and J ends lost 0 bases and 1 base, in that order; junction bases with no gene match: 6.

A single count supports this clone. The J gene is TRBJ2-5, the V gene TRBV24-1, with D perhaps given as TRBD1 or TRBD2 (5 bases each). Germline V gives CDR1 KGHDR, CDR2 SFDVKD. V was cut by 7 bases and J by 4 bases, with 15 bases left in between. This CDR3 comprises 14 residues. CDR3 coding DNA: TGTGCCACCAGCGTTGGGGGTTATGGAGAGACCCAGTACTTC. Translating it yields CATSVGGYGETQYF.

This clone has more than one count but fewer than ten. The same CDR3 is also encoded by other DNA sequences in this sample. The chain carries TRBV6-5 and TRBJ2-3; D possibly corresponds to TRBD1 (6 bases). V shed 6 bases and J shed 2 bases, with 15 bases lying between them. There are 15 residues in the CDR3. Germline V lookup: CDR1 MNHEY, CDR2 SVGAGI. The CDR3 nucleotides are TGTGCCAGCAGGCTAGGACAGTCCTCCACAGATACGCAGTATTTT. Its translation: CASRLGQSSTDTQYF.

In DNA, the CDR3 is TGCGCCAGCAGCCCTGGGACAGAAGCTGGAAACACCATATATTTT. Amino acids: CASSPGTEAGNTIYF. J is TRBJ1-3 and V is TRBV4-1; 7 bases align to TRBD1. Trimming cost V 4 bases and J 2 bases; bases outside gene matches: 5. Germline V gene sequence: CDR1 MGHRA, CDR2 YSYEKL. The CDR3 length is 15 residues.

CDR3 sequence: CASSATGTGVTYEQYF. CDR3 nucleotide sequence: TGCGCCAGCAGCGCAACTGGGACAGGGGTCACCTACGAGCAGTACTTC. The chain is built from TRBV4-1 and TRBJ2-7; 10 bases map to TRBD1. CDR3 length equals 16 residues. J was trimmed by 2 bases and V by 5 bases; bases with no gene match: 9. Germline V lookup: CDR1 MGHRA, CDR2 YSYEKL.

This sequence joins TRBV12-3 or TRBV12-4 and TRBJ1-1, with D tentatively TRBD1 (5 bases). This CDR3 region has 13 residues. V lost 3 bases and J 1 base, leaving 6 bases between the germline ends. The chain's CDR3 is CASSLQGNTEAFF. The CDR3 nucleotides read TGTGCCAGCAGTTTGCAGGGGAACACTGAAGCTTTCTTT.

This clone has only a few counts. This chain uses TRBV7-7 with TRBJ2-1; the match to TRBD2 covers 10 bases. The V segment lost 2 bases and the J segment 9 bases; nucleotides outside the gene matches: 7. This CDR3 is built from 15 residues. Germline V gene sequence: CDR1 SSHAT, CDR2 FNYEAQ (reference sequence). The DNA of the CDR3 is TGTGCCAGCAGCTTACTAGCGGGGGTATCGGGTGAGCAGTTCTTC. Amino acids: CASSLLAGVSGEQFF.

This chain joins TRBV4-1 and TRBJ1-1; 7 bases fit TRBD1. V lost 2 bases and J lost 4; bases outside the gene matches: 13. Germline CDR1 reads MGHRA; CDR2 reads YSYEKL. There are 17 residues in the CDR3. DNA for the CDR3: TGCGCCAGCAGCCAAAGCCCCCCGCTCAACAGGGGCACTGAAGCTTTCTTT. Its protein is CASSQSPPLNRGTEAFF.

This clone occurred a few times. CDR3 in amino acids: CASSEQGLDTGELFF. DNA for the CDR3: TGTGCCAGCAGTGAACAGGGGTTGGACACCGGGGAGCTGTTTTTT. The V call is TRBV2, the J call TRBJ2-2; tentative D call: TRBD1 (6 bases). CDR3 length: 15 amino acids. V shed 2 bases and J shed 3 bases, with 10 bases lying between them. Per the germline V gene, CDR1 is SNHLY and CDR2 is FYNNEI.